The present entry profiles one T cell receptor beta chain with its context. Original data processing: Estimates of nucleated cell counts were drawn from the amplification of reference gene primers. Libraries were prepared by immunoSEQ multiplex PCR; TCRdb keeps only in-frame clonotypes and omits some of them. V and J calls and clone size are as listed in that table; D and trimming were resolved from the DNA. The repertoire includes some 320,000 clones, 88% of them detected once, and 5.5% to 7% sits in the top ten. These data come from a study of blood T cell repertoires in COVID-19. Study as a whole: Italy, Spain and the United States were the sources of the convalescent and acute COVID-19 samples. The cDNA or gDNA used as material had been derived from T cells, B-cell-depleted T cells, or PBMCs.

The CDR3 has 13 amino acids. The trim removed 5 bases at V and 7 bases at J, leaving 5 bases unmatched. CDR1 SGHTA and CDR2 FQGTGA come from the germline V gene. This receptor was identified in a woman in her twenties or thirties who had recovered from COVID-19. Sequences were obtained from peripheral blood. V and J are TRBV7-3 and TRBJ2-3; 8 bases are a match to TRBD2. The DNA for the CDR3 is TGTGCCAGCAGCCCCGGGGGGGATCATACGCAGTATTTT. This encodes CASSPGGDHTQYF.